Listed below are T cell receptor beta chains from one sample, sequenced in a study of T cell responses to AZD1222 COVID-19 vaccine. The assay was immunoSEQ multiplex PCR, and TCRdb's table has in-frame clones only and misses some. The sample carries about 150,000 clones, less than 95% recorded once. The source material was peripheral blood, sampled on day 0 of AZD1222 vaccination. The receptors were gathered from an adult in good health. CDR3s include the opening cysteine and the closing phenylalanine or tryptophan. Fields, in order: V gene, clone size, D gene, J gene, CDR3 protein, CDR3 DNA. A D gene is named only where the DNA matches it firmly. Expanded clones are given a class, and other clones once, few, many or no size at all.

TRBV7-2,NA,TRBD1,TRBJ1-4,CASSLIGTRGPGSEKLFF,TGTGCCAGCAGCTTAATAGGCACCAGGGGGCCCGGGAGTGAAAAACTGTTTTTT
TRBV11-3,NA,NA,TRBJ2-7,CASSHPSARLSYEQYF,TGTGCCAGCAGTCACCCAAGCGCTCGTCTTTCCTACGAGCAGTACTTC
TRBV3-1/TRBV3-2,NA,NA,TRBJ1-3,CASSLPWNSGNTIYF,TGTGCCAGCAGCCTTCCCTGGAACTCTGGAAACACCATATATTTT
TRBV18,NA,NA,TRBJ2-1,CASSPGFSGDEQFF,TGTGCCAGCTCACCCGGTTTTTCCGGGGATGAGCAGTTCTTC
TRBV5-1,NA,NA,TRBJ2-5,CASSLVGSQETQYF,TGCGCCAGCAGCTTGGTAGGCAGTCAAGAGACCCAGTACTTC
TRBV7-6,NA,NA,TRBJ2-1,CASSLAIVLSGRQGEQFF,TGTGCCAGCAGCTTAGCGATCGTTTTGAGCGGGAGACAGGGTGAGCAGTTCTTC
TRBV6-1,NA,NA,TRBJ1-4,CASSEFGGRQEKLFF,TGTGCCAGCAGTGAATTCGGGGGGCGTCAGGAAAAACTGTTTTTT
TRBV15,NA,NA,TRBJ2-2,CATSPRAVGELFF,TGTGCCACCAGCCCCCGTGCGGTTGGGGAGCTGTTTTTT
TRBV5-1,NA,NA,TRBJ1-5,CASSPAGGLNQPQHF,TGCGCCAGCAGCCCCGCCGGGGGGCTCAATCAGCCCCAGCATTTT
TRBV6-5,NA,TRBD1,TRBJ1-2,CASSYSDRNYGYTF,TGTGCCAGCAGTTACTCGGACAGGAACTATGGCTACACCTTC
TRBV28,NA,TRBD1,TRBJ1-6,CASSPNTGARSPLHF,TGTGCCAGCAGTCCCAATACAGGGGCGAGGTCACCCCTCCACTTT
TRBV24-1,NA,NA,TRBJ1-3,CATSEGGPSGNTIYF,TGTGCCACCAGTGAGGGGGGCCCCTCTGGAAACACCATATATTTT
TRBV12-3/TRBV12-4,NA,NA,TRBJ2-5,CASSLRGGETQYF,TGTGCCAGCAGTTTGCGAGGGGGGGAGACCCAGTACTTC
TRBV28,NA,TRBD2,TRBJ2-6,CASSPYWAGDSGANVLTF,TGTGCCAGCAGCCCTTATTGGGCGGGGGACTCTGGGGCCAACGTCCTGACTTTC
TRBV5-5,NA,NA,TRBJ1-2,CASSLNLNYGYTF,TGTGCCAGCAGCTTGAACCTAAACTATGGCTACACCTTC
TRBV7-8,NA,NA,TRBJ2-3,CASSPGVSTDTQYF,TGTGCCAGCAGCCCGGGGGTCAGCACAGATACGCAGTATTTT
TRBV6-8,NA,NA,TRBJ1-4,CASSYPDRLNEKLFF,TGTGCCAGCAGTTACCCTGACAGGCTGAATGAAAAACTGTTTTTT
TRBV15,NA,TRBD2,TRBJ2-7,CATSRLAGDSAYEQYF,TGTGCCACCAGCAGACTAGCGGGAGATTCCGCCTACGAGCAGTACTTC
TRBV9,NA,NA,TRBJ1-5,CASSFGQSPNQPQHF,TGTGCCAGCAGCTTCGGACAGAGCCCCAATCAGCCCCAGCATTTT
TRBV19,NA,NA,TRBJ2-7,CASSIDGASYEQYF,TGTGCCAGTAGTATAGATGGGGCGTCCTACGAGCAGTACTTC
TRBV29-1,once,NA,TRBJ2-3,CSKTSGTDTQYF,TGCAGCAAAACTTCAGGCACAGATACGCAGTATTTT
TRBV7-3,NA,NA,TRBJ2-2,CASSPTLAGTTTGELFF,TGTGCCAGCTCCCCAACCCTGGCGGGCACTACCACCGGGGAGCTGTTTTTT
TRBV27,NA,TRBD2,TRBJ2-1,CASSSGTSGIREQFF,TGTGCCAGCAGTTCCGGGACTAGCGGGATTCGTGAGCAGTTCTTC
TRBV4-3,NA,NA,TRBJ2-1,CASSQEGTWNNEQFF,TGCGCCAGCAGCCAAGAAGGGACGTGGAACAATGAGCAGTTCTTC